The rows below give T cell receptor beta chains drawn from one sample of a study of blood T cell repertoires in COVID-19. Here immunoSEQ multiplex PCR was the method, and the copy in TCRdb shows in-frame clones only, minus some. The sample yields roughly 250,000 clones, approximately 83% seen once. Sequencing input: PBMCs or T cells enriched from blood (not recorded which). These receptors came from a woman aged 40 to 50 with acute COVID-19. Both conserved end residues are part of each CDR3. Fields, in order: V gene, D gene, J gene, CDR3 protein, CDR3 DNA. A D gene is named only where the DNA matches it firmly.

V gene: TRBV28; D gene: TRBD1; J gene: TRBJ2-5; CDR3 protein: CASSLGTGAEETQYF; CDR3 DNA: TGTGCCAGCAGTTTAGGGACAGGGGCAGAGGAGACCCAGTACTTC
V gene: TRBV11-2; D gene: -; J gene: TRBJ1-1; CDR3 protein: CASSSGLMNTEAFF; CDR3 DNA: TGTGCCAGCAGCTCGGGACTTATGAACACTGAAGCTTTCTTT
V gene: TRBV19; D gene: TRBD1; J gene: TRBJ2-2; CDR3 protein: CASSSQGPGSGELFF; CDR3 DNA: TGTGCCAGTAGTTCACAGGGGCCGGGGTCTGGGGAGCTGTTTTTT
V gene: TRBV25-1; D gene: TRBD2; J gene: TRBJ2-1; CDR3 protein: CASSSGTSGRPDEQFF; CDR3 DNA: TGTGCCAGCAGTAGCGGGACTAGCGGGCGACCCGATGAGCAGTTCTTC
V gene: TRBV7-9; D gene: -; J gene: TRBJ1-6; CDR3 protein: CASSSSGGDNSPLHF; CDR3 DNA: TGTGCCAGCAGCTCCTCGGGGGGCGATAATTCACCCCTCCACTTT
V gene: TRBV7-8; D gene: -; J gene: TRBJ2-2; CDR3 protein: CASSTLLETGELFF; CDR3 DNA: TGTGCCAGCAGCACCCTCCTAGAAACCGGGGAGCTGTTTTTT
V gene: TRBV15; D gene: TRBD2; J gene: TRBJ2-7; CDR3 protein: CATSRGRGAGTSIYEQYF; CDR3 DNA: TGTGCCACCAGCAGAGGCCGCGGAGCCGGGACTAGTATCTACGAGCAGTACTTC
V gene: TRBV29-1; D gene: -; J gene: TRBJ2-1; CDR3 protein: CSARDPGEQFF; CDR3 DNA: TGCAGCGCCAGGGATCCAGGTGAGCAGTTCTTC
V gene: TRBV19; D gene: TRBD2; J gene: TRBJ2-7; CDR3 protein: CASSAASGTYYEQYF; CDR3 DNA: TGTGCCAGTAGTGCAGCTAGCGGAACCTACTACGAGCAGTACTTC
V gene: TRBV10-3; D gene: TRBD1; J gene: TRBJ1-1; CDR3 protein: CAIRGGQGKGEAFF; CDR3 DNA: TGTGCCATCAGAGGGGGACAGGGGAAGGGTGAAGCTTTCTTT
V gene: TRBV10-1; D gene: -; J gene: TRBJ2-3; CDR3 protein: CASSGSPPDTQYF; CDR3 DNA: TGCGCCAGCAGCGGGAGTCCCCCAGATACGCAGTATTTT